The next 17 T cell receptor beta chains were all read from a single sample in a study of T cells after posttransplantation cyclophosphamide. The data were produced by immunoSEQ multiplex PCR, yet TCRdb's version contains in-frame clones alone and is incomplete. The sample includes over 10,000 clones, none of them occurring once. Busulfan-fludarabine conditioning, marrow transplant, and cyclophosphamide on days +3 and +4 were administered. Sequencing was performed on PBMCs, taken after allogeneic stem cell transplant with posttransplant cyclophosphamide. The source of these receptors is a female patient in her thirties or forties who received an allogeneic stem cell transplant from an unrelated donor, was CMV-positive, and had acute GVHD only. Some of these T cells may belong to the graft donor.

The V and J genes are TRBV7-2 and TRBJ2-5, with 8 bases matching TRBD1. CDR1 and CDR2 (germline): SGHTA, FQGNSA. V trimming: 5 bases; J trimming: 5 bases; junction bases outside the gene matches: 4. The CDR3 extends over 13 amino acids. CDR3 region: CASSPDRGETQYF. DNA of the CDR3: TGTGCCAGCAGCCCAGACAGGGGCGAGACCCAGTACTTC.

At least ten counts were recorded for this clone. This sequence joins TRBV6-6 and TRBJ2-7, with TRBD1 matching 7 bases. This CDR3 region has 14 residues. From germline, CDR1 is MNHNY and CDR2 SVGAGI (reference sequence). Losses at the gene ends were 6 bases for V and 1 base for J; bases not matched to a gene: 6. The CDR3 loop is CASSHLTGSYEQYF. The CDR3, as DNA: TGTGCCAGCAGCCATCTGACAGGGTCCTACGAGCAGTACTTC.

This clone came up a few times. The chain couples TRBV9 to TRBJ2-5, with D perhaps TRBD2 (5 bases). CDR1 and CDR2 from the germline V gene are SGDLS and YYNGEE. The CDR3 loop spans 13 amino acids. V lost 0 bases and J lost 5, with 8 bases in between. CDR3 region: CASSVGRRETQYF. CDR3 coding DNA: TGTGCCAGCAGCGTAGGCCGGAGGGAGACCCAGTACTTC.

This chain uses TRBV11-1 with TRBJ2-7; 9 bases fit TRBD1. CDR1 is SGHAT, CDR2 FQDESV, per germline (reference sequence). The CDR3 has 15 amino acids. Trimming took 3 bases from V and 1 from J; bases not matched to a gene: 4. CDR3 nucleotide sequence: TGTGCCAGCAGCTTCGACAGGGGGAAATCCTACGAGCAGTACTTC. Translated: CASSFDRGKSYEQYF.

This clone was detected ten times or more. The CDR3 region is CASRGTSGYEQYF. As DNA, the CDR3 is TGCGCCAGCAGAGGGACTAGCGGGTACGAGCAGTACTTC. The chain is built from TRBV5-1 and TRBJ2-7; 12 nucleotides match TRBD2. Germline CDR1 and CDR2: SGHRS and YFSETQ. V lost 5 bases to trimming and J lost 4 bases; unmatched junction nucleotides: 1. The CDR3 is made up of 13 amino acids.

This clone was observed a few times. The chain is built from TRBV10-3 and TRBJ1-2, with 9 bases aligning to TRBD1. This CDR3 has 15 amino acids. Unmatched junction bases numbered 12, after V lost 6 bases and J lost 7 bases. Germline CDR1 and CDR2: ENHRY and SYGVKD. CDR3 protein: CAIRTGTGTWAGYTF. In nucleotides, the CDR3 is TGTGCCATCAGAACCGGGACAGGGACGTGGGCTGGCTACACCTTC.

The sample holds many counts of this clone. The V gene is TRBV7-2, the J gene TRBJ1-1; D ambiguous. The CDR3 is 12 residues long. Trimming took 3 bases from V and 5 from J, leaving 7 bases between them. Germline-derived CDR1 and CDR2 are SGHTA and FQGNSA. The CDR3, as DNA: TGTGCCAGCAGCTTGAGGTATACTGAAGCTTTCTTT. Encoded protein: CASSLRYTEAFF.

This clone has at least ten counts. The chain carries TRBV30 and TRBJ2-1; a possible D gene is TRBD2 (6 bases). Germline CDR1 and CDR2: GTSNPN and SVGIG (reference sequence). Trimming shortened V by 4 bases and J by 6 bases, and 19 bases separated the two germline ends. The CDR3 is 15 amino acids. DNA for the CDR3: TGTGCCTGGACGTTCGGGGACTCTTGGTTCAATGAGCAGTTCTTC. Translating it yields CAWTFGDSWFNEQFF.

The chain has TRBV15 and TRBJ1-6; D not certain. Germline CDR1 reads LNHNV; CDR2 reads YYDKDF (reference sequence). CDR3 length: 14 amino acids. The ends were cut back, 1 base at V and 9 bases at J, with 10 bases in the middle. The CDR3 here is CATSRVGRSSPLHF. The CDR3 bases are TGTGCCACCAGCAGAGTTGGCCGGAGTTCACCCCTCCACTTT.

This clone was picked up many times. The chain carries TRBV6-6 and TRBJ2-3; no clear D gene. The CDR3 totals 11 residues. V was shortened by 6 bases and J by 5 bases, with 6 bases between the two germline ends. The V gene's germline CDR1 is MNHNY and CDR2 SVGAGI (reference sequence). As DNA, the CDR3 is TGTGCCAGCAGCAACGGAGATACGCAGTATTTT. Translated: CASSNGDTQYF.

This clone came up a few times. The chain is built from TRBV28 and TRBJ2-1; 9 bases are a match to TRBD2. The CDR3 sequence is 17 residues long. Germline V lookup: CDR1 MDHEN, CDR2 SYDVKM. Trimming removed 4 bases from V and 5 bases from J; junction bases left unmatched: 12. CDR3 region: CASSSNSGRSKDNEQFF. The CDR3 bases are TGTGCCAGCAGTTCAAATAGCGGGAGATCTAAGGACAATGAGCAGTTCTTC. Drawing the rest from reference TRBV28 and TRBJ2-1, the complete variable domain is DVKVTQSSRYLVKRTGEKVFLECVQDMDHENMFWYRQDPGLGLRLIYFSYDVKMKEKGDIPEGYSVSREKKERFSLILESASTNQTSMYLCASSSNSGRSKDNEQFFGPGTRLTVL.

A few counts support this clone. The chain joins TRBV4-2 to TRBJ1-6; D might be TRBD1 (5 bases). Trimming removed 3 bases from V and 5 bases from J, with 11 bases in between. Germline CDR1 LGHNA, CDR2 YNFKEQ. The CDR3 runs to 15 residues. The CDR3 nucleotides read TGTGCCAGCAGCCAGGATCAGGGTAATAATTCACCCCTCCACTTT. This gives the protein CASSQDQGNNSPLHF.

V gene TRBV2 combines with J gene TRBJ2-3; weak D call: TRBD1 (5 bases). CDR3 size: 19 residues. The V end was cut by 1 base, the J end by 1 base, with 21 bases between. CDR1 is SNHLY, CDR2 FYNNEI, per germline. In nucleotides, the CDR3 is TGTGCCAGCAGTGAAGATTGGGGCAGGGAAGATCCAGGCACAGATACGCAGTATTTT. This translates into CASSEDWGREDPGTDTQYF.

In its sample, this clone was seen many times. The chain combines TRBV28 with TRBJ1-3; the D is unclear. Germline V CDR1 and CDR2: MDHEN, SYDVKM. V shed 5 bases and J shed 0 bases, with 5 bases lying between them. The CDR3 covers 13 residues. The CDR3 is CASSESSGNTIYF. The CDR3 nucleotides read TGTGCCAGCAGTGAGAGCTCTGGAAACACCATATATTTT. Filled out from reference TRBV28 and TRBJ1-3, the complete variable domain reads DVKVTQSSRYLVKRTGEKVFLECVQDMDHENMFWYRQDPGLGLRLIYFSYDVKMKEKGDIPEGYSVSREKKERFSLILESASTNQTSMYLCASSESSGNTIYFGEGSWLTVV.

V usage is TRBV6-5 and J usage is TRBJ2-4; D gene uncertain. Germline-derived CDR1 and CDR2 are MNHEY and SVGAGI. The CDR3 runs to 14 residues. The V gene lost 2 bases and the J gene lost 2 bases, with 7 bases spanning the gap. The CDR3 sequence: CASSYPQSKNIQYF. CDR3 DNA: TGTGCCAGCAGTTACCCCCAATCCAAAAACATTCAGTACTTC.

Many counts were recorded for this clone. V and J are TRBV14 and TRBJ2-1; possibly TRBD2 for D (6 bases). V was pared by 5 bases and J by 0 bases, with 11 bases between. This CDR3 is 15 amino acids long. Germline V gene sequence: CDR1 SGHDN, CDR2 FVKESK. CDR3 DNA: TGTGCCAGCAGCGGGAGGCCCCGCTCCTACAATGAGCAGTTCTTC. As protein: CASSGRPRSYNEQFF.

This clone was seen repeatedly, ten times or more. The chain carries TRBV16 and TRBJ1-1; 9 positions match TRBD1. The CDR3 is 14 residues long. V shed 8 bases, J shed 5 bases, and the junction held 9 bases outside the gene matches. Germline assignment: CDR1 KGHSY and CDR2 FQNENV. CDR3 in amino acids: CASGRTGGGTEAFF. As DNA, the CDR3 is TGTGCCAGCGGGCGAACAGGGGGCGGAACTGAAGCTTTCTTT.